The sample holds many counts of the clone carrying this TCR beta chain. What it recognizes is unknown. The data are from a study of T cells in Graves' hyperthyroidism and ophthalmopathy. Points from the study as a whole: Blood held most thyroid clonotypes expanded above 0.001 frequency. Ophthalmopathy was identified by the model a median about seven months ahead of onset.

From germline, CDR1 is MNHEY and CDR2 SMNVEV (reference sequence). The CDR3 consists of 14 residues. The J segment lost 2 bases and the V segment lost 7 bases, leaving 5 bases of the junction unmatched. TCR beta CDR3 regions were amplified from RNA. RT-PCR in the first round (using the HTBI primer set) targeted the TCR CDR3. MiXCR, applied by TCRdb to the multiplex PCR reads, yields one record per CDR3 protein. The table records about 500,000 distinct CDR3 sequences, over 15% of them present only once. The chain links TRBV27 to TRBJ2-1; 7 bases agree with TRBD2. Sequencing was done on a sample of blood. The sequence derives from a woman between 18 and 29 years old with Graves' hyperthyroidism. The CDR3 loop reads CASISGGAYNEQFF. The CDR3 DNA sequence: TGTGCCAGCATCTCGGGAGGCGCCTACAATGAGCAGTTCTTC.